This T cell receptor (beta chain) stems from a study of control samples from healthy donors and cancer patients (dated by TCRdb to 2020 to 2021). The library was prepared using the immunoSEQ multiplex PCR assay. Not all clones reach the TCRdb copy of this immuneACCESS table, which keeps in-frame sequences only. Checked studies attribute under half of the gap to unresolved V genes and leave the rest unexplained. The sample has about 180,000 clones on record, roughly 89% of them singletons. The ten largest clones add up to 1.1% to 1.5% of the sample. To note about this clone: Its antigen has not been determined. Base qualities were left out, and no much larger clone turns up one base away.

Germline trimming amounts to 4 bases on V and 3 bases on J, with 1 as the count of junction bases outside the gene matches. Its CDR3 holds 13 amino acids, cysteine through phenylalanine. CDR3 DNA only is kept here, 39 bases in frame from base 1. The germline V gene (reference sequence) sets CDR1 to LNHDA and CDR2 to SQIVND. Sequencing used blood. Recombination joined TRBV19 with TRBJ1-1; 8 nucleotides in the junction match TRBD1. The receptor was derived from a woman aged 50 to 60 in good health. The DNA sequence reads TGTGCCAGTAGTACGGACAGGGACACTGAAGCTTTCTTT. It translates as CASSTDRDTEAFF.